Below, one T cell receptor (beta chain) is given with its context. The sample originates from a study of blood T cell repertoires in COVID-19. Per the original data handling: The assay estimated nucleated cells by amplifying reference gene primers. The protocol was immunoSEQ multiplex PCR, while the TCRdb copy is restricted to in-frame clones and leaves out a portion. Clonal size and the V and J genes are those of that table, whereas D and trimming came from the DNA. The data hold about 250,000 clones, with approximately 88% observed a single time. V lost 5 bases, J lost 6 bases, and 9 bases stayed unmatched. This CDR3 has 15 residues. Germline V gene lookup returns CDR1 SGHNT and CDR2 YENEEA.

The V call is TRBV11-3, the J call TRBJ2-1; 8 positions match TRBD1. This TCR derives from a woman aged 25-40 years with COVID-19, enrolled during active disease. The sample taken for sequencing was peripheral blood. Here the CDR3 DNA reads TGTGCCAGCAGCCCCCCGGGGCAGGGGGCCAATGAGCAGTTCTTC. Translation: CASSPPGQGANEQFF.